This TCR beta chain was identified during a study of Ad26.COV2.S vaccination and SARS-CoV-2 variants. On the study more broadly: The authors gave Ad26.COV2.S intramuscularly, either once or twice 56 days apart. Findings of the study overall: Spike-specific TCR breadth in vaccine recipients exceeded that seen in placebo recipients. The authors reported substantial breadth in spike-specific CD8+ and CD4+ T cell responses after vaccination.

Repertoires were generated with immunoSEQ multiplex PCR, while TCRdb's copy carries only in-frame clones and drops some. The data hold about 320,000 clones, with roughly 86% observed a single time. Treatment indicated: about 20 received Ad26.COV2.S at low or high dose, single or two shots; 5 received placebo; per-sample allocation not given. It was on day 63 after the first vaccine or placebo injection that samples were taken. Participants' vaccine, an Ad26 vector, delivered Wuhan-strain SARS-CoV-2 spike. Notes on this clone: The antigen is not known.

V was trimmed by 8 bases and J by 8 bases, leaving 12 bases between them. Germline V gene data show CDR1 as MNHEY and CDR2 as SMNVEV (reference sequence). The CDR3 runs to 11 residues. This chain uses TRBV27 with TRBJ1-2, with D maybe TRBD1 (5 bases). The TCR sequence derives from a person between 18 and 60 years old who received the Ad26.COV2.S COVID-19 vaccine or a placebo. The sequencing here drew on peripheral blood, taken in a trial of Ad26.COV2.S vaccine versus placebo. The CDR3 DNA is TGTGCCAGCGGGCCCAAGGGGGGCTACACCTTC. This gives the protein CASGPKGGYTF.